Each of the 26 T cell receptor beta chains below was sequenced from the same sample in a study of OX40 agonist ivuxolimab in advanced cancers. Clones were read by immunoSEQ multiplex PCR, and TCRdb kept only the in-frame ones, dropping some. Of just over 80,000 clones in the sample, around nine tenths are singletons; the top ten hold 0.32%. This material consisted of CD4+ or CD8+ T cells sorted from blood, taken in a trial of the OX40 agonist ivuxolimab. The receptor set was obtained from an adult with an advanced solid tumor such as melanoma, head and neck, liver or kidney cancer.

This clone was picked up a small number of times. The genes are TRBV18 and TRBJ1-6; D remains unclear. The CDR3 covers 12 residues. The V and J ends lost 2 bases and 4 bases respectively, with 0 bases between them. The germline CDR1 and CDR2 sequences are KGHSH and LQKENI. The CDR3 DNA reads TGTGCCAGCTCACCATATAATTCACCCCTCCACTTT. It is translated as CASSPYNSPLHF.

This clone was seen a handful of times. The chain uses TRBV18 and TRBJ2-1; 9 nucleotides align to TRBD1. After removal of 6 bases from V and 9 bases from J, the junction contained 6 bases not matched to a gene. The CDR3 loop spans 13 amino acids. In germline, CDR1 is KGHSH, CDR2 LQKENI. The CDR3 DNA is TGTGCCAGCTCGGAGGGACAGGGTAGTGAGCAGTTCTTC. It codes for CASSEGQGSEQFF.

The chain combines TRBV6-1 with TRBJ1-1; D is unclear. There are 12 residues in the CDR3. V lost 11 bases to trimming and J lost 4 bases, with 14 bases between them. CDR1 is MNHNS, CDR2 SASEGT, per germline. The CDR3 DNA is TGTGCCGGAAGGGATATTGGCACTGAAGCTTTCTTT. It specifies CAGRDIGTEAFF.

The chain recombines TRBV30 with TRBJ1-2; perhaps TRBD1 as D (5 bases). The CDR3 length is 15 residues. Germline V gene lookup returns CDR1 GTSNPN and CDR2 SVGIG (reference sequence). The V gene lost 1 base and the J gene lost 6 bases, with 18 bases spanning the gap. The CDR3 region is CAWSDIWGPRNGYTF. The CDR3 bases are TGTGCCTGGAGTGATATTTGGGGACCCCGTAATGGCTACACCTTC.

CDR3 region: CAWTSRGLGSGNTIYF. CDR3 nucleotides: TGTGCCTGGACGAGCAGGGGGCTGGGTTCTGGAAACACCATATATTTT. The chain combines TRBV30 with TRBJ1-3; 8 bases align to TRBD1. This CDR3 region has 16 residues. Per germline, CDR1 GTSNPN and CDR2 SVGIG (reference sequence). The trim removed 4 bases at V and 1 base at J, leaving 9 bases unmatched.

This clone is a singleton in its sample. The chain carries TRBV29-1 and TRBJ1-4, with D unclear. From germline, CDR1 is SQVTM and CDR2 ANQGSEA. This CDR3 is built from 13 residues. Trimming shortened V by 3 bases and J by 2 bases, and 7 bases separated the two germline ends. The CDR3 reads CSVERATNEKLFF. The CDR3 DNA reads TGCAGCGTTGAGAGGGCGACTAATGAAAAACTGTTTTTT.

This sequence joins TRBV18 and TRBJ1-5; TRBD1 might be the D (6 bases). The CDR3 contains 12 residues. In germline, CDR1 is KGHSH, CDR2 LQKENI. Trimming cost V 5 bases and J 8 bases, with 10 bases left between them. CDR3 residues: CASSGRGEPQHF. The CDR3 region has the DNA TGTGCCAGCTCAGGGAGGGGGGAGCCCCAGCATTTT.

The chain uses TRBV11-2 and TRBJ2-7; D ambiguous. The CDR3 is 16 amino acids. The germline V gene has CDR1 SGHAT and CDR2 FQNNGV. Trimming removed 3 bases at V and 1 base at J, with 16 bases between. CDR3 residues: CASSLRSLDPSYEQYF. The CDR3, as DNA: TGTGCCAGCAGCTTGAGGTCCCTAGATCCGTCCTACGAGCAGTACTTC.

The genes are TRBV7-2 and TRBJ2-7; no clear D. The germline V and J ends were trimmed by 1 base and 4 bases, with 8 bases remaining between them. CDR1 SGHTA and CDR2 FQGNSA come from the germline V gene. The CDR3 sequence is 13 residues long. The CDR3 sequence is CASSLGRAYEQYF. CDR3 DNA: TGTGCCAGCAGCTTAGGCAGAGCTTACGAGCAGTACTTC.

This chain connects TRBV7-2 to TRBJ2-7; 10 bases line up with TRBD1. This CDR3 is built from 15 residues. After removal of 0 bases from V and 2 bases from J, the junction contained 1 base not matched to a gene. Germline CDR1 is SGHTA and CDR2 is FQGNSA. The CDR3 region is CASSLAGTGAYEQYF. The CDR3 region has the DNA TGTGCCAGCAGCTTAGCTGGGACAGGGGCCTACGAGCAGTACTTC.

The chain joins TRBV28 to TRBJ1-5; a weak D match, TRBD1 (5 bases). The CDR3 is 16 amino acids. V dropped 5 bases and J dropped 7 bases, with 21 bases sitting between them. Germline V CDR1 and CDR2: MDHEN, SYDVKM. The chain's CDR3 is CASSAPRGGAVQPQHF. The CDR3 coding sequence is TGTGCCAGCAGTGCCCCCCGGGGAGGGGCTGTCCAGCCCCAGCATTTT.

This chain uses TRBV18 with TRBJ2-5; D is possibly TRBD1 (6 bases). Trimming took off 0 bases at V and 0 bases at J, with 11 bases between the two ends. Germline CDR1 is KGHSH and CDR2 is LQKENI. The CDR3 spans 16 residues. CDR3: CASSPPFGQNQETQYF. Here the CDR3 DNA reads TGTGCCAGCTCACCACCCTTCGGACAGAACCAAGAGACCCAGTACTTC.

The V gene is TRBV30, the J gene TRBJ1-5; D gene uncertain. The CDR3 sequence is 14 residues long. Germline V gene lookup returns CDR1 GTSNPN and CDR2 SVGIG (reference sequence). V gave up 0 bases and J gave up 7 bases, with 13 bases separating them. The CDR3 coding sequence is TGTGCCTGGAGTGTAGGTCAAGTGCCCCAGCCCCAGCATTTT. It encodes CAWSVGQVPQPQHF.

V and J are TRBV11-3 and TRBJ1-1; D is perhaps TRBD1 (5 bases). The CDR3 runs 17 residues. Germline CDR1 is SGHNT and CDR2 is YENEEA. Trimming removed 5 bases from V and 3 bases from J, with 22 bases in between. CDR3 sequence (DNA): TGTGCCAGCAGCCCCGGTACGGGGAGGGGCAGGGACACTGAAGCTTTCTTT. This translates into CASSPGTGRGRDTEAFF.

The CDR3: CASSFRVSHTYEQYF. CDR3 in DNA: TGTGCCAGCAGCTTCCGGGTCTCCCATACCTACGAGCAGTACTTC. The chain uses TRBV11-2 and TRBJ2-7; D not certain. V gave up 3 bases and J gave up 2 bases, with 14 bases separating them. The CDR3 runs to 15 residues. Per germline, CDR1 SGHAT and CDR2 FQNNGV. Full variable domain (missing parts from reference TRBV11-2 and TRBJ2-7): EAGVAQSPRYKIIEKRQSVAFWCNPISGHATLYWYQQILGQGPKLLIQFQNNGVVDDSQLPKDRFSAERLKGVDSTLKIQPAKLEDSAVYLCASSFRVSHTYEQYFGPGTRLTVT.

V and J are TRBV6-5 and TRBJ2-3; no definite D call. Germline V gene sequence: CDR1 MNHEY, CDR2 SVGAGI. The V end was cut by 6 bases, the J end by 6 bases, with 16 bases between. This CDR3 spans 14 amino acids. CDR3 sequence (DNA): TGTGCCAGCAGCCCCTTGGTTTATGCCGATACGCAGTATTTT. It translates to CASSPLVYADTQYF.

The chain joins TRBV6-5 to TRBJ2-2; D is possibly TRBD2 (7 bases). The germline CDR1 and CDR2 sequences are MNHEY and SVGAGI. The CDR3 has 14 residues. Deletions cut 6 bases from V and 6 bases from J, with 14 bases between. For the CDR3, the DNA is TGTGCCAGCAGGGGGGGGGCGGTCGCCGGGGAGCTGTTTTTT. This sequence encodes CASRGGAVAGELFF.

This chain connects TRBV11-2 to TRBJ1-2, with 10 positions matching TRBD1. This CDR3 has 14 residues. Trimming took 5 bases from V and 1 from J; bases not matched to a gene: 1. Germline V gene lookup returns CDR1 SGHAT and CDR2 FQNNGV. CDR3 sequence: CASSRDRGNYGYTF. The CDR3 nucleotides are TGTGCCAGCAGCCGGGACAGGGGTAACTATGGCTACACCTTC.

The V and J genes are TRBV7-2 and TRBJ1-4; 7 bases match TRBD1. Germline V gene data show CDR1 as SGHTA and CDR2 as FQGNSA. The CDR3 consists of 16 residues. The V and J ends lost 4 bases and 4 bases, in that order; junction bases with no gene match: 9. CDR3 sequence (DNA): TGTGCCAGCAGCTCACAGGGGATTGGAATTAATGAAAAACTGTTTTTT. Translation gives CASSSQGIGINEKLFF.

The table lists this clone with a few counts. The CDR3 sequence: CASSYKGRAYEQYF. Here the CDR3 DNA reads TGTGCCAGCAGTTACAAGGGGAGAGCCTACGAGCAGTACTTC. The chain uses TRBV6-5 and TRBJ2-7, with D perhaps being TRBD1 or TRBD2 (5 bases each). CDR3 length equals 14 residues. Trimming took off 2 bases at V and 2 bases at J, with 10 bases between the two ends. Germline V gives CDR1 MNHEY, CDR2 SVGAGI.

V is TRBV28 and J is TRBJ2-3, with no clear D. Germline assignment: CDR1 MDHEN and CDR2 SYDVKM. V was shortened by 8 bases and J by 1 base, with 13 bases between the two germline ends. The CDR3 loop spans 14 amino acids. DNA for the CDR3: TGTGCCAGCTCGGGTTTTGAAGGCACAGATACGCAGTATTTT. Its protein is CASSGFEGTDTQYF.

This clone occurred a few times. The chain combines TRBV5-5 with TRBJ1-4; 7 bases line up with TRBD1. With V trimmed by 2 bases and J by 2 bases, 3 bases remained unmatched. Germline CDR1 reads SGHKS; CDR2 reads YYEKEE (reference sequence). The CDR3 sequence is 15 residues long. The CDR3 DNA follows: TGTGCCAGCAGCTTACAGGGGTTCACTAATGAAAAACTGTTTTTT. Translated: CASSLQGFTNEKLFF.

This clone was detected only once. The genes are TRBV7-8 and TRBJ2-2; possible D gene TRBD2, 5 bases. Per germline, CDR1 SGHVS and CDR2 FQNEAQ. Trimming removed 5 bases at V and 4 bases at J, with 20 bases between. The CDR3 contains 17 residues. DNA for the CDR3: TGTGCCAGCAGCAACTACCCTCAAACTAGTTTCACCGGGGAGCTGTTTTTT. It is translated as CASSNYPQTSFTGELFF.

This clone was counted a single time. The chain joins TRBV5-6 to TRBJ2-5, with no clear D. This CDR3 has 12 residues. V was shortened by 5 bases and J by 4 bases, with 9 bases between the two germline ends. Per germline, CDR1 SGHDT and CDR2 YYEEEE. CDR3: CASSPFGETQYF. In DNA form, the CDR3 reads TGTGCCAGCAGTCCTTTCGGAGAGACCCAGTACTTC.

The CDR3 sequence is CASSPQGPGANVLTF. CDR3 DNA: TGTGCCAGCTCACCACAGGGGCCTGGGGCCAACGTCCTGACTTTC. The chain joins TRBV18 to TRBJ2-6; possible D gene TRBD1, 5 bases. Germline lookup yields CDR1 KGHSH and CDR2 LQKENI. V lost 1 base and J lost 2, with 6 bases in between. The CDR3 extends over 15 amino acids.

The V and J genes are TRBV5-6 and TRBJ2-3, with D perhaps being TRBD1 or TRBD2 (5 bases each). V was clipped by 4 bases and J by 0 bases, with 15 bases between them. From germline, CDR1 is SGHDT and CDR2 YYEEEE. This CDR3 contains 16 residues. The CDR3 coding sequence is TGTGCCAGCAGCCTCAACCCGGGACGGAGCACAGATACGCAGTATTTT. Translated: CASSLNPGRSTDTQYF.